This TCR beta chain was sequenced for a study of blood T cells in healthy people across ages. Study-wide points: Relative to aged donors, long-lived donors carried more naive CD4+ cells and displayed higher diversity.

Germline CDR1 and CDR2: SQVTM and ANQGSEA. The CDR3 totals 14 residues. This clonotype has only a few counts. Its antigen remains unknown. PCR was performed a second time for roughly 7 to 11 cycles using a sample-barcoded 5' primer and a J-beta primer mix. A 12-random-nucleotide template-switch adaptor tagged each cDNA molecule. TCRdb ran MiXCR on the 5' RACE reads and lists one entry per CDR3 protein. The data show approximately 1,100,000 distinct CDR3 sequences, with over 35% seen just once and approximately 17% held by the top ten. The source of this sequence is a woman aged 55-69 years in good health. This chain links TRBV29-1 with TRBJ2-5, with 9 bases identical to TRBD1. The DNA end is a closer match to TRBJ2-7, so the J assignment may be wrong. The sample consisted of blood. For the CDR3, the DNA is TGCAGCGTTGACCTAGGACAGGGGCAGGGCGAGCAGTACTTC. This gives the protein CSVDLGQGQGEQYF.